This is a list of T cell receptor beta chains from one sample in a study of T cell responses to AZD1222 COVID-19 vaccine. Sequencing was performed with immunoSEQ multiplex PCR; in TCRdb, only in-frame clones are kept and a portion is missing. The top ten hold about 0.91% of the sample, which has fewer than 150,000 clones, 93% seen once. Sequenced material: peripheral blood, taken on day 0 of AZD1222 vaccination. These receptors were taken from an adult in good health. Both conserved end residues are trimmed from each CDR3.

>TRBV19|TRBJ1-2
ASSGTRTHGTGLNNYGYT
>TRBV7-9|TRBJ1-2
ASSLEGQDYGYT
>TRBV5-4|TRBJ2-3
ASSLGAVSTDTQY
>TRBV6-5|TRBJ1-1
ASSLDTTNTEAF
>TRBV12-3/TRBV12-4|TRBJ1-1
ASIRTENTEAF
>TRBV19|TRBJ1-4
ASRAPGGGDNEKLF
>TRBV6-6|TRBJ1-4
ASSYPTGGRREKLF
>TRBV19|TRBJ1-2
ASSDTGIGDYGYT
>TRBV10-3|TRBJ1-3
AISDTGKRGNTIY
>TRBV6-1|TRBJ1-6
ASSEAGARFTPLH
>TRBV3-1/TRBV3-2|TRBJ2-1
ASSQDLGGGRDNEQF
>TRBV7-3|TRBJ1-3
ASSPNGPPGNTIY
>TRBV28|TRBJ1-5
ASSLGAGANQPQH
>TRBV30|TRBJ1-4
AWSAEGQEYEKLF
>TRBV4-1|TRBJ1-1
ASSQALGHERNTEAF
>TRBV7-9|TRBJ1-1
ASSPGTVMNTEAF
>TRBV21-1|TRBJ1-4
ASSRLWKPGQRNEKLF
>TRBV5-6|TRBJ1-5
ASSLAAGNQPQH
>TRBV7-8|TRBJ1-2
ASSLARTAAPNYGYT
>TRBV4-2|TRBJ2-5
ASSPLIGEFQETQY
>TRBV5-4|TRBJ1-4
ASSPTGTGNELF
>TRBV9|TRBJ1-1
ASSAAGNTEAF
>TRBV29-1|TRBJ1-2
SVDPGRGGYGYT
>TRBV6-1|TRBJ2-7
ASSELDRGSFPYEQY
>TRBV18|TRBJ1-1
ASSPGTTNTEAF
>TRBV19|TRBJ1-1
ASSPTGNTEAF
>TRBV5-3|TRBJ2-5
ARGPQGESETQY
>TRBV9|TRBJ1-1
ASSVLPSWMNTEAF
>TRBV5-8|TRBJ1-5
ASSWSRDRGQPQH
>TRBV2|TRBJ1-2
ASRVQGNDGYT
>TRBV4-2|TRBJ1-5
ASSQGRSGTGGGQPQH
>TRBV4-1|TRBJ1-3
ASSFLSGDGNTIY
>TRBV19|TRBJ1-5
ASSNWGFYSNQPQH
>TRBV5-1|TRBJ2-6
ASSFFIGTGGSGANVLT
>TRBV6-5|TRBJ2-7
ASRTGSSYEQY
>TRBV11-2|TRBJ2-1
ASSSGLAGAEQF
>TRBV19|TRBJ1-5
ASSISPDPGGQPQH
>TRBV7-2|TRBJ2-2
ASSLDIRGGSAGELF
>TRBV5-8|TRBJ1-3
ASIRRGSLFSGNTIY
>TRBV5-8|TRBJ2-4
ASSLKRGAAKNIQY
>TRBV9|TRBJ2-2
ASSPKAGGGNTGELF
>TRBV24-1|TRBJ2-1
ATSAGYSTNEQF
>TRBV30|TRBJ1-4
AWNLVANEKLF
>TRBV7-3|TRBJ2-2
ASSPRFPPGELF
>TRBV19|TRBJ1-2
ASRTGVLGPYGYT
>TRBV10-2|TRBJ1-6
ASRGPLPGQGFDSPLH
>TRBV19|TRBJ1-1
ASRAEDYLNTEAF
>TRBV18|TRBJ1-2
ASSGRVAGYT
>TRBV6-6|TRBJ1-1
ASRLQEGTEAF
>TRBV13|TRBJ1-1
ASSLRQRNTEAF
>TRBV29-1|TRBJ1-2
SVAGTERVTDYGYT
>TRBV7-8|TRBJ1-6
ASSPGTGDSPLH
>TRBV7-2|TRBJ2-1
ASSVSSGGAHEQF